Listed below are T cell receptor beta chains from one sample, sequenced in a study of blood T cell repertoires in COVID-19. The assay was immunoSEQ multiplex PCR, and TCRdb's table has in-frame clones only and misses some. The repertoire holds about 83,000 clones, with 65% to 85% as singletons. Sequenced input: peripheral blood. The receptors were gathered from a woman of 80 years or more with acute or convalescent COVID-19. CDR3s include the opening cysteine and the closing phenylalanine or tryptophan. The D gene is left open where the match is weak. Clone size is shown for a subset of rows, as once, few, many or a class of expanded clone.

V	size	D	J	CDR3	DNA
TRBV7-2	.	.	TRBJ2-5	CASSQAGQETQYF	TGTGCCAGCAGCCAAGCGGGCCAAGAGACCCAGTACTTC
TRBV3-1/TRBV3-2	.	.	TRBJ2-1	CASSKAGPRGEQFF	TGTGCCAGCAGCAAAGCCGGGCCTCGGGGTGAGCAGTTCTTC
TRBV18	.	TRBD1	TRBJ1-1	CASSRDRDSSKAFF	TGTGCCAGCTCACGCGACAGGGACTCTAGTAAAGCTTTCTTT
TRBV6-2/TRBV6-3	.	.	TRBJ2-3	CASSPNQRGTDTQYF	TGTGCCAGCAGCCCTAACCAGCGGGGCACAGATACGCAGTATTTT
TRBV5-5	once	.	TRBJ2-2	CASSLEGAKTGELFF	TGTGCCAGCAGCTTGGAAGGGGCTAAGACCGGGGAGCTGTTTTTT
TRBV19	.	.	TRBJ2-5	CASSTNPTGGQRGGLLGETQYF	TGTGCCAGTAGTACGAACCCTACAGGGGGCCAGCGGGGGGGCCTTCTAGGAGAGACCCAGTACTTC
TRBV30	once	TRBD2	TRBJ2-7	CAWSVRSGAAYEQYF	TGTGCCTGGAGTGTACGTAGCGGGGCGGCCTACGAGCAGTACTTC
TRBV9	once	TRBD1	TRBJ2-1	CASSGQGRISYNEQFF	TGTGCCAGCAGCGGACAGGGGAGAATCTCCTACAATGAGCAGTTCTTC
TRBV30	.	.	TRBJ1-4	CAWTGVGEKLFF	TGTGCCTGGACAGGGGTGGGGGAAAAACTGTTTTTT
TRBV5-1	once	.	TRBJ2-7	CASSLQVGGNPYEQYF	TGCGCCAGCAGCCTCCAGGTGGGCGGGAACCCCTACGAGCAGTACTTC
TRBV30	few	.	TRBJ1-1	CAWSVSVKNTEAFF	TGTGCCTGGAGTGTAAGCGTCAAGAACACTGAAGCTTTCTTT
TRBV7-2	.	TRBD2	TRBJ2-5	CASSLLASGGRRDRYF	TGTGCCAGCAGCTTATTGGCTAGCGGGGGTCGTCGGGATCGGTACTTC
TRBV9	.	.	TRBJ2-5	CASSVRGTETQYF	TGTGCCAGCAGCGTACGAGGAACGGAGACCCAGTACTTC
TRBV19	.	.	TRBJ2-7	CASSIGTSYEQYF	TGTGCCAGTAGTATAGGGACATCCTACGAGCAGTACTTC
TRBV6-5	.	.	TRBJ1-2	CASIPTDIANYGYTF	TGTGCCAGCATACCGACAGATATTGCTAACTATGGCTACACCTTC
TRBV7-6	.	.	TRBJ2-3	CASSLLSTGTDTQYF	TGTGCCAGCAGCTTACTATCGACGGGGACAGATACGCAGTATTTT
TRBV6-5	.	.	TRBJ1-5	CASRPPDFNQPQHF	TGTGCCAGCAGACCCCCGGACTTTAATCAGCCCCAGCATTTT
TRBV3-1/TRBV3-2	.	TRBD2	TRBJ2-2	CASSQGLAGATNTGELFF	TGTGCCAGCAGCCAAGGACTAGCGGGGGCCACGAACACCGGGGAGCTGTTTTTT
TRBV25-1	.	.	TRBJ2-2	CASSEFDRGTTGELFF	TGTGCCAGCAGTGAATTCGACCGGGGGACTACCGGGGAGCTGTTTTTT
TRBV19	.	.	TRBJ1-1	CASTLRVRGNGRTEAFF	TGTGCCAGTACCCTAAGAGTGAGGGGGAATGGTCGGACTGAAGCTTTCTTT
TRBV18	.	TRBD1	TRBJ1-5	CASSPQGGSNQPQHF	TGTGCCAGCTCACCCCAGGGGGGCTCCAATCAGCCCCAGCATTTT
TRBV6-2/TRBV6-3	.	TRBD1	TRBJ1-4	CASSYPPRTGPGEKLFF	TGTGCCAGCAGTTACCCACCGAGGACAGGCCCGGGAGAAAAACTGTTTTTT
TRBV4-3	.	.	TRBJ2-1	CASSQQFGSYNEQFF	TGCGCCAGCAGCCAACAGTTCGGGTCCTACAATGAGCAGTTCTTC
TRBV19	once	TRBD2	TRBJ2-3	CASSIGRGGPSTDTQYF	TGTGCCAGTAGTATTGGGCGGGGGGGCCCCAGCACAGATACGCAGTATTTT
TRBV7-7	.	.	TRBJ2-5	CASSTGVSPETQYF	TGTGCTAGCTCGACCGGGGTCAGCCCGGAGACCCAGTACTTC
TRBV11-2	.	.	TRBJ1-2	CASSLDRGSGYTF	TGTGCCAGCAGCTTAGATCGCGGTAGTGGCTACACCTTC
TRBV14	few	.	TRBJ1-2	CASSQGAQPYYGYTF	TGTGCCAGCAGCCAAGGAGCACAGCCTTACTATGGCTACACCTTC
TRBV3-1/TRBV3-2	once	.	TRBJ2-7	CASRQGTGLSYEQYF	TGTGCCAGCAGACAAGGTACAGGTCTCTCCTACGAGCAGTACTTC
TRBV6-5	.	.	TRBJ1-1	CASSSRQASMNTEAFF	TGTGCCAGCAGTTCGCGACAGGCCTCGATGAACACTGAAGCTTTCTTT
TRBV6-5	.	.	TRBJ2-7	CASKKEQNFYEQYF	TGTGCCAGCAAGAAGGAACAGAATTTCTACGAGCAGTACTTC
TRBV10-1	.	.	TRBJ2-5	CASSESTGRGQETQYF	TGCGCCAGCAGTGAGTCGACTGGACGGGGCCAAGAGACCCAGTACTTC
TRBV19	.	.	TRBJ1-6	CAAGYSPLHF	TGTGCCGCGGGGTACTCACCCCTCCACTTT
TRBV11-2	.	.	TRBJ2-2	CASSLILGDTGELFF	TGTGCCAGCAGCTTGATACTAGGAGACACCGGGGAGCTGTTTTTT
TRBV28	.	.	TRBJ2-5	CASSSHIPPDTLQETQYF	TGTGCCAGCAGTTCTCATATCCCCCCGGACACCCTCCAAGAGACCCAGTACTTC
TRBV7-9	.	.	TRBJ1-2	CASSLAERAGGYTF	TGTGCCAGCAGCTTAGCGGAAAGGGCGGGTGGCTACACCTTC
TRBV3-1/TRBV3-2	.	TRBD2	TRBJ2-5	CASSRRTSGDQETQYF	TGTGCCAGCAGCCGCCGGACTAGCGGGGACCAAGAGACCCAGTACTTC
TRBV7-9	few	TRBD1	TRBJ1-2	CASSPMTLGQGLGDTF	TGTGCCAGCAGCCCTATGACTCTGGGACAGGGTTTAGGTGACACCTTC
TRBV6-5	.	.	TRBJ2-2	CASSYQRLNTGELFF	TGTGCCAGCAGTTATCAACGACTTAACACCGGGGAGCTGTTTTTT
TRBV7-2	.	TRBD1	TRBJ1-1	CASSPRQGAGAEAFF	TGTGCCAGCAGCCCGCGTCAGGGGGCGGGCGCTGAAGCTTTCTTT
TRBV12-3/TRBV12-4	.	.	TRBJ1-2	CASKTVVNYGYTF	TGTGCCAGCAAGACAGTGGTTAACTATGGCTACACCTTC
TRBV24-1	.	.	TRBJ2-1	CATSVPGGRGNEQFF	TGTGCCACCAGTGTCCCTGGGGGCAGGGGCAATGAGCAGTTCTTC
TRBV2	.	.	TRBJ2-7	CASRGANPYF	TGTGCCAGCAGGGGGGCAAATCCGTACTTC
TRBV6-1	once	TRBD1	TRBJ1-3	CASSEFDRGRGNTIYF	TGTGCCAGCAGTGAATTCGACAGGGGGAGAGGAAACACCATATATTTT
TRBV18	.	TRBD1	TRBJ2-3	CASSPGQGSADTQYF	TGTGCCAGCTCACCGGGACAGGGGAGCGCAGATACGCAGTATTTT
TRBV27	.	.	TRBJ1-2	CASSSGRRSYGYTF	TGTGCCAGCAGTTCGGGTAGGAGAAGTTATGGCTACACCTTC
TRBV15	.	.	TRBJ1-2	CATSRVGQGYYTF	TGTGCCACCAGCAGAGTCGGCCAGGGGTACTACACCTTC